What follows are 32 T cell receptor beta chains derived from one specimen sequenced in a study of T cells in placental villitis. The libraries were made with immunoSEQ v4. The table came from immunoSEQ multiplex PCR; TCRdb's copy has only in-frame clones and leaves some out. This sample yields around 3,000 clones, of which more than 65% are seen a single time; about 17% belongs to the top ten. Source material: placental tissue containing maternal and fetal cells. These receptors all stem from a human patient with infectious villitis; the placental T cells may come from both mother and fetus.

CDR3 amino acids: CASSSGGGAFF. The CDR3 nucleotides are TGTGCCAGCAGCTCCGGAGGGGGAGCTTTCTTT. The chain carries TRBV12-3 or TRBV12-4 and TRBJ1-1; D possibly corresponds to TRBD1 (6 bases). The CDR3 consists of 11 residues. V dropped 6 bases and J dropped 10 bases, with 12 bases sitting between them.

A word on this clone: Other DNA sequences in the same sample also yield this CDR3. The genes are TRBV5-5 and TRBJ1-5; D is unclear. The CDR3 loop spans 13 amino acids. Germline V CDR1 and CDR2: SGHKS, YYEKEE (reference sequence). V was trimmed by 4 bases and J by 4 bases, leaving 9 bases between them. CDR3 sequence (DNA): TGTGCCAGCAGCCCCTATGGGAATCAGCCCCAGCATTTT. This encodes CASSPYGNQPQHF.

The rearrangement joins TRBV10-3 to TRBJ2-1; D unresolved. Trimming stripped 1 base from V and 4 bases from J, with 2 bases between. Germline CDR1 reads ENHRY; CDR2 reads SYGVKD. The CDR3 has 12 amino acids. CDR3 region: CAISEFYNEQFF. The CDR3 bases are TGTGCCATCAGTGAGTTTTACAATGAGCAGTTCTTC.

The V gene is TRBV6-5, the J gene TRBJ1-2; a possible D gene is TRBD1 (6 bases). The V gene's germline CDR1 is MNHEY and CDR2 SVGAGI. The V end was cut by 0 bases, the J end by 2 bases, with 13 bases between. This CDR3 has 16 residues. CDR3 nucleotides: TGTGCCAGCAGTTACTCGACCCCCGACAGGAACTATGGCTACACCTTC. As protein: CASSYSTPDRNYGYTF.

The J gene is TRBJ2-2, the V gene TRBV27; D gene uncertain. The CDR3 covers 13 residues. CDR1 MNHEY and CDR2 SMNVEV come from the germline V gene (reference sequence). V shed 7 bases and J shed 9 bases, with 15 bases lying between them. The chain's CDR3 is CASNLGPGRELFF. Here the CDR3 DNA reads TGTGCCAGCAACCTAGGGCCGGGCCGGGAGCTGTTTTTT.

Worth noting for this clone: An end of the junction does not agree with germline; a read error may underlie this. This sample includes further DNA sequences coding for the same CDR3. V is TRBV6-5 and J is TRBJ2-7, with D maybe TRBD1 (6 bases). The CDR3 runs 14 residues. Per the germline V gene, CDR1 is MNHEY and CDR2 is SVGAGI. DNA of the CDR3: TGTGCCACACCCTCGGTAGCGACCGAGGGGGAGCAGTATTTC. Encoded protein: CATPSVATEGEQYF.

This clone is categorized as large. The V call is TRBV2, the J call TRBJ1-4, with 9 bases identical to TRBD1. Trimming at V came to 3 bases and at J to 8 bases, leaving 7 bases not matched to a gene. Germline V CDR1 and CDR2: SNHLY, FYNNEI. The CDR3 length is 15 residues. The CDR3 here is CASSEDYRGREKLFF. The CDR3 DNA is TGTGCCAGCAGTGAGGATTACAGGGGGCGCGAAAAACTGTTTTTT.

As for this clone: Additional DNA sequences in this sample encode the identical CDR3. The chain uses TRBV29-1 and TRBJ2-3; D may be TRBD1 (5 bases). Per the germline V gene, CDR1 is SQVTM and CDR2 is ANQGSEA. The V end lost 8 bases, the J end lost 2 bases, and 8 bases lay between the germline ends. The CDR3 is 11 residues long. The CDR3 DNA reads TGCAGCTCAGGGAACACAGATACGCAGTATTTT. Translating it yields CSSGNTDTQYF.

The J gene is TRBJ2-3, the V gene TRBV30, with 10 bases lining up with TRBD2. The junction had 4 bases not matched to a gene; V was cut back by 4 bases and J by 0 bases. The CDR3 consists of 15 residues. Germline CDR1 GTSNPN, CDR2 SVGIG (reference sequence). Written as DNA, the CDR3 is TGTGCCTGGATCTGGACTAGCGGAAGCACAGATACGCAGTATTTT. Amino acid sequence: CAWIWTSGSTDTQYF.

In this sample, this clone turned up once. The CDR3 sequence: CASSEAGTLYEQYF. CDR3 sequence (DNA): TGTGCCAGCAGTGAAGCTGGGACCTTATACGAGCAGTACTTC. The chain links TRBV6-1 to TRBJ2-7, with D perhaps being TRBD1 or TRBD2 (5 bases each). The germline V gene encodes CDR1 MNHNS and CDR2 SASEGT. V lost 0 bases to trimming and J lost 4 bases, with 10 bases between them. The CDR3 loop spans 14 amino acids.

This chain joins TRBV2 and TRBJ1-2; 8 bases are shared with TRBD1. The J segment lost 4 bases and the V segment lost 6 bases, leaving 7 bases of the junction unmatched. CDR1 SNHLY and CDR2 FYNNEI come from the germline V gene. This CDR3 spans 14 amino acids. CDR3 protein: CASSPRDRLYGYTF. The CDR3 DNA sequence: TGTGCCAGCAGCCCCCGGGACAGGCTCTATGGCTACACCTTC.

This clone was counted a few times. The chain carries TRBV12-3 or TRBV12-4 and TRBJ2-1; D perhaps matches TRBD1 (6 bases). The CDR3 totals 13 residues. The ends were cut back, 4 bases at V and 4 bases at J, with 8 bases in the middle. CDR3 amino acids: CASSSDRYNEQFF. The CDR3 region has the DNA TGTGCCAGCAGTTCGGACAGATACAATGAGCAGTTCTTC.

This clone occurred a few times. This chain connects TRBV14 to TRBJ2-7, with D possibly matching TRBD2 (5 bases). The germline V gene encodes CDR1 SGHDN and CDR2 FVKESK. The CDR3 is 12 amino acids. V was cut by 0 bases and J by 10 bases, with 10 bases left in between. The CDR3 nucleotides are TGTGCCAGCAGCCAAGATCGGAGGAATCAGTACTTC. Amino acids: CASSQDRRNQYF.

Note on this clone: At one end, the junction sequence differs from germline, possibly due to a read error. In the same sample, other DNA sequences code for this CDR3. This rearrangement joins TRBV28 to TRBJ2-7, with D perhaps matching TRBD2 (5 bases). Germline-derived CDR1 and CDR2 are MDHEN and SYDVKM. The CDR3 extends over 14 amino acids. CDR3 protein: CASSSPGLVYEQYF. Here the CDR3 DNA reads TGTGCCAGCAGTTCCCCCGGACTGGTCTACGAGCAGTACTTT.

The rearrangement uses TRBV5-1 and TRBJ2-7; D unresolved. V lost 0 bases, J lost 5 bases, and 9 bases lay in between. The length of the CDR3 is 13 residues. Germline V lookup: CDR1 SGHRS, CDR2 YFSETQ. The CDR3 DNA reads TGCGCCAGCAGCTTGGAGGACGAGGACGAGCAGTACTTC. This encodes CASSLEDEDEQYF.

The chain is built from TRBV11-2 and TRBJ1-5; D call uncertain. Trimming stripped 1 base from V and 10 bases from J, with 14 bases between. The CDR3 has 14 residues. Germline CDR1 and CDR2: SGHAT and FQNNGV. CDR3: CASSLGEGQYPQHF. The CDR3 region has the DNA TGTGCCAGCAGCTTAGGGGAGGGCCAATATCCCCAGCATTTT.

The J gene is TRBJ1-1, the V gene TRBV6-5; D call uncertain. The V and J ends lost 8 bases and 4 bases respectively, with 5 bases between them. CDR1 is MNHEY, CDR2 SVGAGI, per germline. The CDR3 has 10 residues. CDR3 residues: CASGRTEAFF. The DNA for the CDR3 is TGTGCCAGCGGTCGCACTGAAGCTTTCTTT.

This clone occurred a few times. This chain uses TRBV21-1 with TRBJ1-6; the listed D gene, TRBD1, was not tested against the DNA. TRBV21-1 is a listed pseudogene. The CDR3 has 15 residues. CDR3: CASSKGTGDNSPLHF. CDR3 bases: TGTGCCAGCAGCAAAGGGACAGGGGATAATTCACCCCTCCACTTT.

The CDR3 loop reads CASSRGSNTDTQYF. The CDR3 DNA is TGTGCCAGCAGCCGGGGCTCTAACACAGATACGCAGTATTTT. The genes are TRBV6-5 and TRBJ2-3; D is tentatively TRBD1 or TRBD2 (5 bases each). This CDR3 has 14 amino acids. The V gene lost 6 bases and the J gene lost 2 bases, with 12 bases spanning the gap. Germline lookup yields CDR1 MNHEY and CDR2 SVGAGI.

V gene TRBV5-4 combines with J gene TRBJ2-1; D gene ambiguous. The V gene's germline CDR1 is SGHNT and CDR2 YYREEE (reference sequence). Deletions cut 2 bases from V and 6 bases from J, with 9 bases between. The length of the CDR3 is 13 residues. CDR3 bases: TGTGCCAGCAGCTTTGGAAGAAGCAATGAGCAGTTCTTC. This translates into CASSFGRSNEQFF. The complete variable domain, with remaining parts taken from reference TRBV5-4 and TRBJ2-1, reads ETGVTQSPTHLIKTRGQQVTLRCSSQSGHNTVSWYQQALGQGPQFIFQYYREEENGRGNFPPRFSGLQFPNYSSELNVNALELDDSALYLCASSFGRSNEQFFGPGTRLTVL.

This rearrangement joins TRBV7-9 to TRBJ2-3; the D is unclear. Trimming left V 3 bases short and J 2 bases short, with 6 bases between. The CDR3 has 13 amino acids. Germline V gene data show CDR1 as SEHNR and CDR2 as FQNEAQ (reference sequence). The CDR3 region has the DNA TGTGCCAGCAGCTTGGGGTACACAGATACGCAGTATTTT. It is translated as CASSLGYTDTQYF.

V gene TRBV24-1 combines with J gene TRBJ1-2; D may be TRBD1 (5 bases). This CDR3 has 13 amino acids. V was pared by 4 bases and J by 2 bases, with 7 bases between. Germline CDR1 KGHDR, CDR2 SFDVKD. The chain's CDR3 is CATSDRDNYGYTF. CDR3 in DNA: TGTGCCACCAGTGACCGGGACAACTATGGCTACACCTTC.

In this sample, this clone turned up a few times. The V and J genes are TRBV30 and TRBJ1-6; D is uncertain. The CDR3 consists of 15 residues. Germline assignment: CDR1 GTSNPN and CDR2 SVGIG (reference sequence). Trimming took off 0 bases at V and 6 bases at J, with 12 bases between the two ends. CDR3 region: CAWSVLRGSNSPLHF. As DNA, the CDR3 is TGTGCCTGGAGTGTACTACGGGGAAGTAATTCACCCCTCCACTTT.

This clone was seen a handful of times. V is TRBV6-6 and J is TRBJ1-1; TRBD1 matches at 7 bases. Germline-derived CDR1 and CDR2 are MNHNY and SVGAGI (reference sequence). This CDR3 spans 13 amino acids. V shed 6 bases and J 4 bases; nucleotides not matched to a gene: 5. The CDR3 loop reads CASSQDRATEAFF. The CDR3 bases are TGTGCCAGCAGCCAAGACAGGGCCACTGAAGCTTTCTTT.

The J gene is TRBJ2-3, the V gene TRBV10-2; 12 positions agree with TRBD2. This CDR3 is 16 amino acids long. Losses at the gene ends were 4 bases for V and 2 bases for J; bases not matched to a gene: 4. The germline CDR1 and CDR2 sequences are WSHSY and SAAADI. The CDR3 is CASSALAGGDTDTQYF. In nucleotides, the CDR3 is TGCGCCAGCAGTGCCCTAGCGGGGGGGGACACAGATACGCAGTATTTT.

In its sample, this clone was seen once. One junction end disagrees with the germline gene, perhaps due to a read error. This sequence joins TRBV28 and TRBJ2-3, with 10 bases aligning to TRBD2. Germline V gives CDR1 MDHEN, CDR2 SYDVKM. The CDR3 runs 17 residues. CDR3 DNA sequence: TGTGCCAGCAGTTTACGAGCGGGAGGGCCTAGCACAAATACGCAGTATTTT. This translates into CASSLRAGGPSTNTQYF.

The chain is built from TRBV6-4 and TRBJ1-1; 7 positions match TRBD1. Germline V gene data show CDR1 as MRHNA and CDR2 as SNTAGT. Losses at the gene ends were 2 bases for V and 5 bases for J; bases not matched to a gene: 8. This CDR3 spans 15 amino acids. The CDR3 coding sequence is TGTGCCAGCAGTGACGGGGCAGGGGGGAGAACTGAAGCTTTCTTT. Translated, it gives CASSDGAGGRTEAFF.

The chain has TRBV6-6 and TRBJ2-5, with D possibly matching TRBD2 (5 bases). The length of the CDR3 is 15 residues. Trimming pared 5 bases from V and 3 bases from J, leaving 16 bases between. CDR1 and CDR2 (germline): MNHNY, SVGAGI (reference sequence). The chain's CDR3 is CASSAYGKKKETQYF. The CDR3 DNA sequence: TGTGCCAGCAGTGCGTACGGGAAGAAGAAAGAGACCCAGTACTTC.

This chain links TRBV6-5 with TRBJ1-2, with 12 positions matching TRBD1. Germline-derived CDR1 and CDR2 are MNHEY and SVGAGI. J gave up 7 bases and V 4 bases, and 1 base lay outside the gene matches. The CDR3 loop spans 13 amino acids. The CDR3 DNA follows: TGTGCCAGCAGTTGGGACAGGGGGCTTGGCTACACCTTC. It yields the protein CASSWDRGLGYTF.

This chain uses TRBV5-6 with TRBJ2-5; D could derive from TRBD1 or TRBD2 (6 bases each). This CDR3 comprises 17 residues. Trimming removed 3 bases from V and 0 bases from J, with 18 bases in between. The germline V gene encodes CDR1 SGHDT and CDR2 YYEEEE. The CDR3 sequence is CASSSIGGQRYQETQYF. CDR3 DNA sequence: TGTGCCAGCAGCTCGATAGGGGGGCAGAGGTACCAAGAGACCCAGTACTTC.

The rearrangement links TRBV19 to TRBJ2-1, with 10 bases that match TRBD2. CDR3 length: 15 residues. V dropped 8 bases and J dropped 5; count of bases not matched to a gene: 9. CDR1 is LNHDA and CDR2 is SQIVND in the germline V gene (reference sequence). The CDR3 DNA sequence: TGTGCCAGTCGGAGCGGGAGGGCCGATCACAATGAGCAGTTCTTC. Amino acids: CASRSGRADHNEQFF.

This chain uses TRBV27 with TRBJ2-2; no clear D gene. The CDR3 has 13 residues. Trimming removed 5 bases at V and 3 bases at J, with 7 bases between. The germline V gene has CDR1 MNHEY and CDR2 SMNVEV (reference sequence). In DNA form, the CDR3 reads TGTGCCAGCAGTCCTTTCTACACCGGGGAGCTGTTTTTT. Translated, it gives CASSPFYTGELFF.